Below, one T cell receptor (beta chain) is given with its context. These data are taken from a study of control samples from healthy donors and cancer patients. Trimming stripped 6 bases from V and 3 bases from J, with 9 bases between. CDR3 length: 12 residues. Looked up from germline, CDR1 is ENHRY and CDR2 is SYGVKD. Repertoires were generated with immunoSEQ multiplex PCR, while TCRdb's copy carries only in-frame clones and drops some. Among about 90,000 clones listed, approximately 90% were seen once. This receptor was taken from a woman between 18 and 29 years old in good health. This sequence joins TRBV10-3 and TRBJ2-7, with no clear D. Source material: blood. CDR3 loop: CAIRGNLYEQYF. In nucleotides, the CDR3 is TGTGCCATCAGAGGAAACCTCTACGAGCAGTACTTC.